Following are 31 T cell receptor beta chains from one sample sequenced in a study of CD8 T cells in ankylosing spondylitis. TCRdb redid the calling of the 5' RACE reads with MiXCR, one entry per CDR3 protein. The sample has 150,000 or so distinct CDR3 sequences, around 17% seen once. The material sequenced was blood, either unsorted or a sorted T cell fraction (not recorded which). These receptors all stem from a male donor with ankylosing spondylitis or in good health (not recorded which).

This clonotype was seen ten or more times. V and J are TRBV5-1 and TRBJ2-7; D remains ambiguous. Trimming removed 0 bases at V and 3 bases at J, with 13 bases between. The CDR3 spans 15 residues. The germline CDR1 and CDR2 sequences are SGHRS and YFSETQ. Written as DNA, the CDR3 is TGCGCCAGCAGCTTGGATGTGGGGATGATCTACGAGCAGTACTTC. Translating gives CASSLDVGMIYEQYF.

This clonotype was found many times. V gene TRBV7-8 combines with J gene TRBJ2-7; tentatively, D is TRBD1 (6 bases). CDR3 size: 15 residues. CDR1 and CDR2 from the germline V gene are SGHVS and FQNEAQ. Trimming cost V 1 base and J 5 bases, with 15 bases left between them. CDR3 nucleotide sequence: TGTGCCAGCAGCTTAGGGTCAGGGGCCACCCACGAGCAGTACTTC. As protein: CASSLGSGATHEQYF.

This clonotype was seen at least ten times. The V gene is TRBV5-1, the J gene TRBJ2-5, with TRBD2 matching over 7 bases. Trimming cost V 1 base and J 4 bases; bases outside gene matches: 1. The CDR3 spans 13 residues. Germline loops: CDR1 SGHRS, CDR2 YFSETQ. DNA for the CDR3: TGCGCCAGCAGCTTGCTAGCGGTAGAGACCCAGTACTTC. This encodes CASSLLAVETQYF.

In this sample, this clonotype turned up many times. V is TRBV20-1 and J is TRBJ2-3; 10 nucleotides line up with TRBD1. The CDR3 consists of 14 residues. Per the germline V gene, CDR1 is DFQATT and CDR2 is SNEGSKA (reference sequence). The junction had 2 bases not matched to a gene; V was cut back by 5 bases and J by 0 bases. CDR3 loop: CSASGQGSTDTQYF. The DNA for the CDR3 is TGCAGTGCTTCGGGACAGGGGAGCACAGATACGCAGTATTTT.

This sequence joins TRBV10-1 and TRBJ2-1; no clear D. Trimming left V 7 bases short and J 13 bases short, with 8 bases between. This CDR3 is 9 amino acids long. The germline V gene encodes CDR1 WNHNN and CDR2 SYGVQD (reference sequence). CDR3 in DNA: TGCGCCAGCAATTTCAGCCAGTTCTTC. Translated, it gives CASNFSQFF.

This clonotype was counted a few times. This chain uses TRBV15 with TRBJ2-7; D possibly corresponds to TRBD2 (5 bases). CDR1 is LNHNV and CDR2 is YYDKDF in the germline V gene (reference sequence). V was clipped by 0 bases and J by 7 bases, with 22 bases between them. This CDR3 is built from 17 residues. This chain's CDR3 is CATSRDDWRRREREQYF. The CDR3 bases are TGTGCCACCAGCAGAGATGATTGGCGGAGACGGGAAAGGGAGCAGTACTTC.

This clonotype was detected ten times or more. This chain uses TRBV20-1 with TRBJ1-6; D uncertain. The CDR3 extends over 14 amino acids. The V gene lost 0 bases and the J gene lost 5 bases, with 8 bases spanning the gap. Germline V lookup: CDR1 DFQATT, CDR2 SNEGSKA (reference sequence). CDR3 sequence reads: CSARDSRNNSPLHF. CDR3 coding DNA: TGCAGTGCTAGAGATTCACGGAATAATTCACCCCTCCACTTT.

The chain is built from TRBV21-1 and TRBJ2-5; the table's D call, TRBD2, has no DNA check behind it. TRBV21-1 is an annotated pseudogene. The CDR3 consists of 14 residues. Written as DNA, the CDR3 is TGTGCCAGCAGCCAAACTAGCGGGGGCGAGACCCAGTACTTC. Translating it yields CASSQTSGGETQYF.

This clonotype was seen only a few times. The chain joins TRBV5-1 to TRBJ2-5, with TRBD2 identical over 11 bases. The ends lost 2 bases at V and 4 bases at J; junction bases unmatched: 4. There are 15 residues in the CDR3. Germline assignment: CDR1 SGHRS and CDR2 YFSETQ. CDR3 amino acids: CASSFPGTSGETQYF. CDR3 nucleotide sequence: TGCGCCAGCAGCTTTCCCGGGACTAGCGGAGAGACCCAGTACTTC. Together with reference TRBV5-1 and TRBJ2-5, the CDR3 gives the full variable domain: KAGVTQTPRYLIKTRGQQVTLSCSPISGHRSVSWYQQTPGQGLQFLFEYFSETQRNKGNFPGRFSGRQFSNSRSEMNVSTLELGDSALYLCASSFPGTSGETQYFGPGTRLLVL.

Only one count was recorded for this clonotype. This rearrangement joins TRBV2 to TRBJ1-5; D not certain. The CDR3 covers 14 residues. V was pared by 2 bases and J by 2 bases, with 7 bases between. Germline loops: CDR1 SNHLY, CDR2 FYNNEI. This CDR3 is CASSERAGNQPQHF. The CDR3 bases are TGTGCCAGCAGTGAACGGGCAGGCAATCAGCCCCAGCATTTT.

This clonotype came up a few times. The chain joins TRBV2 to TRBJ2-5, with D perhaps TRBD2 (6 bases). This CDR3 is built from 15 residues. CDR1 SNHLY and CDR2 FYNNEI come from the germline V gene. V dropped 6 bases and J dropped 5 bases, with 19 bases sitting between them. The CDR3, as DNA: TGTGCCAGCAGAGCCGGACTATCTCCACGGGAGACCCAGTACTTC. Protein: CASRAGLSPRETQYF.

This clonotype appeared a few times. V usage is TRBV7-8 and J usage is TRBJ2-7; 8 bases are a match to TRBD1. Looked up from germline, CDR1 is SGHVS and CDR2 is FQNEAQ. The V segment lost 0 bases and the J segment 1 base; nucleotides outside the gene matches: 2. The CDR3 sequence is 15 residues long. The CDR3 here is CASSLARTGSYEQYF. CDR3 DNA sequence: TGTGCCAGCAGCTTAGCGAGGACAGGGTCCTACGAGCAGTACTTC.

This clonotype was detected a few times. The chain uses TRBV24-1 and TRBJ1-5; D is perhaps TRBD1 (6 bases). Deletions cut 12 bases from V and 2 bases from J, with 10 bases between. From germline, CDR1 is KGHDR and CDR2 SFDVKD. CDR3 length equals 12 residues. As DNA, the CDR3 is TGTGCCTCACAGGGAGGCAATCAGCCCCAGCATTTT. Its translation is CASQGGNQPQHF.

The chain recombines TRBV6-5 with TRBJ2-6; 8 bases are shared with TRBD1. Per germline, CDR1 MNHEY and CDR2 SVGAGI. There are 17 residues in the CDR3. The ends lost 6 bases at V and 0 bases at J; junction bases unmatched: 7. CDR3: CASRRDRSSSGANVLTF. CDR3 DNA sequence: TGTGCCAGCAGAAGGGACAGGTCCAGCTCTGGGGCCAACGTCCTGACTTTC.

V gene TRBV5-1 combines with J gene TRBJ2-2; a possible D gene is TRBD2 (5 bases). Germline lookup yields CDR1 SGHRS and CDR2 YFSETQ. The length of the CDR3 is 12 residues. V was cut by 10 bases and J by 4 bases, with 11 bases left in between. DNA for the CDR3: TGCGCCGTCGGGATGGGCACCGGGGAGCTGTTTTTT. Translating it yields CAVGMGTGELFF.

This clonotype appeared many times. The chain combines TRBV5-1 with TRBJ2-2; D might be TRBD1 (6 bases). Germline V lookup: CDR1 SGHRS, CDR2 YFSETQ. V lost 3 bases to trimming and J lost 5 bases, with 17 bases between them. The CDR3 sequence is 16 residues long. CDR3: CASSWTMGHSTGELFF. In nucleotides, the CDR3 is TGCGCCAGCAGCTGGACAATGGGACACTCTACCGGGGAGCTGTTTTTT.

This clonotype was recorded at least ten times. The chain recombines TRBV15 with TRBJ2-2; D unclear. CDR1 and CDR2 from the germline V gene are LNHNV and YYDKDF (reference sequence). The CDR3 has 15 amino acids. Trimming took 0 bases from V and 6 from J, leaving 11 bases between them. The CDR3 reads CATSRDLSTPGELFF. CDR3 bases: TGTGCCACCAGCAGAGATCTTTCGACCCCCGGGGAGCTGTTTTTT.

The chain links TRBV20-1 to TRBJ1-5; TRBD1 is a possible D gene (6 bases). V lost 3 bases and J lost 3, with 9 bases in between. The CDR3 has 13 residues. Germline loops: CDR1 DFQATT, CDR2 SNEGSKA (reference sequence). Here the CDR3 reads CSARDRFNQPQHF. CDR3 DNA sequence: TGCAGTGCTAGGGACAGATTCAATCAGCCCCAGCATTTT.

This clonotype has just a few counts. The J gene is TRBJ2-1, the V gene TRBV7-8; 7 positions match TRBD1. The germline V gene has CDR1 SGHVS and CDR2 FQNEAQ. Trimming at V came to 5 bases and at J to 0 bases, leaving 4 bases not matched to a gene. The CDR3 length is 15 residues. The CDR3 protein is CASSIRDSSYNEQFF. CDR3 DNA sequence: TGTGCCAGCAGCATCCGGGACAGCTCCTACAATGAGCAGTTCTTC.

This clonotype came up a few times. This CDR3 reads CSVDGQGVYETQYF. The CDR3 nucleotides read TGCAGCGTTGACGGGCAGGGGGTGTACGAGACCCAGTACTTC. V gene TRBV29-1 combines with J gene TRBJ2-5; 7 bases map to TRBD1. The CDR3 runs to 14 residues. Germline values: CDR1 SQVTM, CDR2 ANQGSEA. V trimming: 3 bases; J trimming: 5 bases; junction bases outside the gene matches: 9.

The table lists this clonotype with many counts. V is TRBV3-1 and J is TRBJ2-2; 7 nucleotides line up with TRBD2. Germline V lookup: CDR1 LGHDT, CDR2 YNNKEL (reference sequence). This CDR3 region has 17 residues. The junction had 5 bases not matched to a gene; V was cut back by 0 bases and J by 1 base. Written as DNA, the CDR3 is TGTGCCAGCAGCCAAGAACGGCTAGCGGTGAACACCGGGGAGCTGTTTTTT. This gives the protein CASSQERLAVNTGELFF.

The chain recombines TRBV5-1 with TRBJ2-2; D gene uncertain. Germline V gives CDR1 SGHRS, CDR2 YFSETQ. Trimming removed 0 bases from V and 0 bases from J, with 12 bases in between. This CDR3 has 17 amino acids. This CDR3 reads CASSLDGYLSNTGELFF. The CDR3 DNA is TGCGCCAGCAGCTTGGACGGGTACCTTTCGAACACCGGGGAGCTGTTTTTT.

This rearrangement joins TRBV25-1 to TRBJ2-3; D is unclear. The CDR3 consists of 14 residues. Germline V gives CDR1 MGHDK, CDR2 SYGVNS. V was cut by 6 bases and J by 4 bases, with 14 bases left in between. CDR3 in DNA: TGTGCCAGCAGCCTTCCCGGGTGGGCAGATACGCAGTATTTT. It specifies CASSLPGWADTQYF.

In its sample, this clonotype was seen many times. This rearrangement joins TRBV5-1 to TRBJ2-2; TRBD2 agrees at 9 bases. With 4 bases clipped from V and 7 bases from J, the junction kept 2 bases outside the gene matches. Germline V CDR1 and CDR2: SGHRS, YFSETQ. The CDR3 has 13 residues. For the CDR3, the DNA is TGCGCCAGCAGCCCTAGCGGGATCGGGGAGCTGTTTTTT. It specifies CASSPSGIGELFF.

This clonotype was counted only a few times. In DNA form, the CDR3 reads TGTGCCATGGGACAGGGGTCTGGAAACACCATATATTTT. As protein: CAMGQGSGNTIYF. This chain uses TRBV10-3 with TRBJ1-3; 10 positions match TRBD1. This CDR3 has 13 residues. The germline CDR1 and CDR2 sequences are ENHRY and SYGVKD. The ends lost 9 bases at V and 1 base at J; junction bases unmatched: 0.

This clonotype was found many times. The CDR3 bases are TGTGCCAGCAGTTACTCTTGGCGGGGGACTCGAAACACCATATATTTT. It is translated as CASSYSWRGTRNTIYF. The chain combines TRBV6-2 or TRBV6-3 with TRBJ1-3, with D tentatively TRBD1 (5 bases). This CDR3 is built from 16 residues. Trimming took off 0 bases at V and 5 bases at J, with 14 bases between the two ends. CDR1 and CDR2 from the germline V gene are MNHEY and SVGEGT.

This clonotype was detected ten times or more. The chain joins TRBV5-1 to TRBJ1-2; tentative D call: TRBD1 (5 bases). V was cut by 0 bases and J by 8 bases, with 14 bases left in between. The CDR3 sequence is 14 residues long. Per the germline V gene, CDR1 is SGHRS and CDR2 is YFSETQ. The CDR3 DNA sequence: TGCGCCAGCAGCTTGGATCTGAGTTGGGGCGGCTACACCTTC. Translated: CASSLDLSWGGYTF.

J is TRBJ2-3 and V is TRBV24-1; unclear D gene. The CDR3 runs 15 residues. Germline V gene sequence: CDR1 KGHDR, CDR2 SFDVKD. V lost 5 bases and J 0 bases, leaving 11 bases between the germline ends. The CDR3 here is CATSAGVFSTDTQYF. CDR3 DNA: TGTGCCACCAGTGCAGGAGTGTTTAGCACAGATACGCAGTATTTT.

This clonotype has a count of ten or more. The CDR3 here is CASSPGTSGRSYNEQFF. The CDR3, as DNA: TGTGCCAGCAGTCCGGGGACTAGCGGGAGATCGTACAATGAGCAGTTCTTC. The rearrangement links TRBV6-1 to TRBJ2-1, with TRBD2 matching 14 bases. The CDR3 consists of 17 residues. Trimming at V came to 5 bases and at J to 4 bases, leaving 7 bases not matched to a gene. CDR1 MNHNS and CDR2 SASEGT come from the germline V gene.

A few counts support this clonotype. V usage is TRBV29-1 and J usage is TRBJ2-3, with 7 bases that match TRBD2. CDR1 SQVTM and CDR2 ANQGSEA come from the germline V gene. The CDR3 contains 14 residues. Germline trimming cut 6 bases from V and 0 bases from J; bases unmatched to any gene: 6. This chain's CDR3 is CSVASAGSTDTQYF. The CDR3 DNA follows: TGCAGCGTGGCCTCAGCGGGGAGCACAGATACGCAGTATTTT.

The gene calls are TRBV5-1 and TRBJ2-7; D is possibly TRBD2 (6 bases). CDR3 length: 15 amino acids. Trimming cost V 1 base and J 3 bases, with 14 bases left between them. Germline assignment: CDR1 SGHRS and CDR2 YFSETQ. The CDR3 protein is CASSLQASAVYEQYF. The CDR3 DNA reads TGCGCCAGCAGCTTGCAGGCTAGCGCTGTCTACGAGCAGTACTTC.